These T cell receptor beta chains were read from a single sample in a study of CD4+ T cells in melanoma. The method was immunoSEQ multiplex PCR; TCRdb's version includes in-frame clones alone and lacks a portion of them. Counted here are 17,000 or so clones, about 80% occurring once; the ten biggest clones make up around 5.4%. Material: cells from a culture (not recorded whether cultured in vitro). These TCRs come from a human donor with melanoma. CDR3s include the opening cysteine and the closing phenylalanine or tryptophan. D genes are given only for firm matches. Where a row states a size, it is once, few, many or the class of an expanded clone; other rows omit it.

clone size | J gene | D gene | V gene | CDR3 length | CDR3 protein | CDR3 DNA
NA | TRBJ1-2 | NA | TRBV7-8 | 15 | CASSLERWSMPGYTF | TGTGCCAGCAGCTTAGAGAGGTGGAGTATGCCTGGCTACACCTTC
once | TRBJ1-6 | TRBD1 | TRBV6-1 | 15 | CASSPGTGAYSPLHF | TGTGCCAGCAGTCCAGGGACAGGGGCTTATTCACCCCTCCACTTT
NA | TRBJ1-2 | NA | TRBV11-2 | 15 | CASSLTLSGSEGYTF | TGTGCCAGCAGCTTGACCCTTTCGGGGAGCGAAGGCTACACCTTC
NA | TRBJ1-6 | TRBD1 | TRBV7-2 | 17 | CASSLGGSGGRNSPLHF | TGTGCCAGCAGCTTAGGGGGATCAGGGGGCCGGAATTCACCCCTCCACTTT
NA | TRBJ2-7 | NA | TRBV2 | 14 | CASREQTGSYEQYF | TGTGCCAGCAGGGAACAAACAGGCTCCTACGAGCAGTACTTC
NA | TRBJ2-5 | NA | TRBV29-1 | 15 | CSVASGGSRQETQYF | TGCAGCGTTGCGAGTGGGGGGTCGAGGCAAGAGACCCAGTACTTC
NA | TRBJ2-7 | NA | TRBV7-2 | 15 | CASSSGTTYSYEQYF | TGTGCCAGCAGCTCCGGGACCACCTACTCCTACGAGCAGTACTTC
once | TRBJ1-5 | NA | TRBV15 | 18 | CATSRSWEYLRNNQPQHF | TGTGCCACCAGCAGATCCTGGGAATACCTCCGAAACAATCAGCCCCAGCATTTT
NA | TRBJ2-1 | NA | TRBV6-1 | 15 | CASSARLTTYNEQFF | TGTGCCAGCAGTGCTCGTCTAACAACCTACAATGAGCAGTTCTTC
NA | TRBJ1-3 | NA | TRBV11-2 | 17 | CASSSYQATFGGNTIYF | TGTGCCAGCAGCTCGTACCAAGCGACGTTCGGTGGAAACACCATATATTTT
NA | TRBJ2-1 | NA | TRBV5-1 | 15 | CASSLQGPDYNEQFF | TGCGCCAGCAGCTTACAGGGTCCTGATTACAATGAGCAGTTCTTC
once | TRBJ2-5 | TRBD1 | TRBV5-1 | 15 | CASSFRGQGWETQYF | TGCGCCAGCAGCTTCAGGGGACAGGGTTGGGAGACCCAGTACTTC
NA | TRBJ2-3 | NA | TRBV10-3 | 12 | CASGESTDTQYF | TGTGCCAGCGGGGAGAGCACAGATACGCAGTATTTT
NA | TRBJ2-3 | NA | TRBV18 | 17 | CASSPSTGHPSTDTQYF | TGTGCCAGCTCACCATCAACGGGGCACCCTAGCACAGATACGCAGTATTTT
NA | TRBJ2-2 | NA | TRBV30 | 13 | CAWGLRGTGELFF | TGTGCCTGGGGCCTCAGGGGCACCGGGGAGCTGTTTTTT
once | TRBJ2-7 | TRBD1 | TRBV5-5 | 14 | CASSAGQGAREQYF | TGTGCCAGCAGCGCCGGACAGGGGGCAAGAGAGCAGTACTTC
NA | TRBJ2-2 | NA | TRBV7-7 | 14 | CASSLSLGTGELFF | TGTGCTAGCAGCTTAAGTTTGGGAACCGGGGAGCTGTTTTTT
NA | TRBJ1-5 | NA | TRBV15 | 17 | CATSRQIVGARNQPQHF | TGTGCCACCAGCAGACAAATCGTGGGGGCCCGCAATCAGCCCCAGCATTTT
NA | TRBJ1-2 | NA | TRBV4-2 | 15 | CASSQAAEANYGYTF | TGTGCCAGCAGCCAAGCGGCTGAAGCTAACTATGGCTACACCTTC
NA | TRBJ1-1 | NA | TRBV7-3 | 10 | CASRPFNPFF | TGTGCCAGCAGACCGTTTAACCCTTTCTTT
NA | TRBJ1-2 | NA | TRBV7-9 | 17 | CASSLGGSSGLNYGYTF | TGTGCCAGCAGCTTAGGAGGATCGTCAGGCCTTAACTATGGCTACACCTTC
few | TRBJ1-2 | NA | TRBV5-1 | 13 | CASSLDSNGGYTF | TGCGCCAGCAGCTTAGACTCAAACGGGGGCTACACCTTC
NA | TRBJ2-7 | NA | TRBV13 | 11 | CASRTAGVVDF | TGTGCCAGCAGAACAGCCGGGGTCGTGGACTTC
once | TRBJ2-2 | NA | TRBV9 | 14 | CASSARVNTGELFF | TGTGCCAGCAGCGCGCGGGTGAACACCGGGGAGCTGTTTTTT
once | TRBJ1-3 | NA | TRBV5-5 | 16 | CASSLRQAPSGNTIYF | TGTGCCAGCAGCTTGCGACAGGCGCCCTCTGGAAACACCATATATTTT
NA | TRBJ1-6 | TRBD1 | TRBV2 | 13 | CARKGQGDSPLHF | TGTGCCAGAAAAGGACAGGGGGATTCACCCCTCCACTTT
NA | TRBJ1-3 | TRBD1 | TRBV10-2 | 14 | CASSETTGRDTIYF | TGCGCCAGCAGTGAGACGACAGGGAGAGACACCATATATTTT
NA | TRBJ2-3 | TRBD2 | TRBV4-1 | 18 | CASSQRLAGGQSTDTQYF | TGCGCCAGCAGCCAGCGACTAGCGGGGGGGCAGAGCACAGATACGCAGTATTTT
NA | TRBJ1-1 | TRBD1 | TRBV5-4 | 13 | CASRTTGLPEAFF | TGTGCCAGCAGAACGACAGGGCTCCCTGAAGCTTTCTTT
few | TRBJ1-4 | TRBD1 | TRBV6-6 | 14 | CASRPGGAGEKLFF | TGTGCCAGCAGACCAGGGGGCGCGGGTGAAAAACTGTTTTTT
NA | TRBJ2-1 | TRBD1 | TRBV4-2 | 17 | CASSQQARDRGLDEQFF | TGTGCCAGCAGCCAGCAAGCCCGGGACAGGGGGCTGGATGAGCAGTTCTTC
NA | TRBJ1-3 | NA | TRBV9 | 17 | CASSVGGGHYSGNTIYF | TGTGCCAGCAGCGTAGGGGGAGGACACTACTCTGGAAACACCATATATTTT
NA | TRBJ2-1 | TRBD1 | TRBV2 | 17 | CASNILPGQGSHNEQFF | TGTGCCAGCAATATACTTCCGGGACAGGGGTCGCACAATGAGCAGTTCTTC
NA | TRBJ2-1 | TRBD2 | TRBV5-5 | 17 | CASSWYLAGAVYNEQFF | TGTGCCAGCAGCTGGTACTTAGCGGGGGCCGTCTACAATGAGCAGTTCTTC
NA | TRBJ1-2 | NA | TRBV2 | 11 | CASTGGGGYTF | TGTGCCAGCACCGGGGGTGGAGGCTACACCTTC
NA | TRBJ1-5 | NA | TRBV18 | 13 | CATTGGVDQPQHF | TGTGCCACCACTGGAGGGGTGGACCAGCCCCAGCATTTT
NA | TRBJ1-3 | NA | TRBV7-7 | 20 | CASSLYPRDPVLLTGNTIYF | TGTGCTAGCAGCTTATACCCCCGGGACCCGGTGTTACTTACTGGAAACACCATATATTTT
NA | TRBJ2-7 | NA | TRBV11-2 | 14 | CASSLVPGDYEQYF | TGTGCCAGCAGCTTAGTTCCGGGCGACTACGAGCAGTACTTC
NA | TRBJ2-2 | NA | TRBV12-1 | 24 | CASSFVPGDRQKPAIYTNTGELFF | TGTGCCAGCAGCTTTGTCCCGGGGGACAGACAGAAACCAGCAATATACACGAACACCGGGGAGCTGTTTTTT
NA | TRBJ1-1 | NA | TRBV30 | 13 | CACTREGNTEAFF | TGTGCCTGTACCCGTGAGGGGAACACTGAAGCTTTCTTT
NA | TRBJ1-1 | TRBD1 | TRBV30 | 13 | CAWRTGANTEAFF | TGTGCCTGGAGGACAGGGGCCAACACTGAAGCTTTCTTT
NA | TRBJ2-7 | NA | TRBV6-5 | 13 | CASSPLNSDEQYF | TGTGCCAGCAGTCCCCTGAACAGTGACGAGCAGTACTTC
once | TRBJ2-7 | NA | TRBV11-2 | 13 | CASSLSFPYEQYF | TGTGCCAGCAGCCTCAGTTTCCCCTACGAGCAGTACTTC